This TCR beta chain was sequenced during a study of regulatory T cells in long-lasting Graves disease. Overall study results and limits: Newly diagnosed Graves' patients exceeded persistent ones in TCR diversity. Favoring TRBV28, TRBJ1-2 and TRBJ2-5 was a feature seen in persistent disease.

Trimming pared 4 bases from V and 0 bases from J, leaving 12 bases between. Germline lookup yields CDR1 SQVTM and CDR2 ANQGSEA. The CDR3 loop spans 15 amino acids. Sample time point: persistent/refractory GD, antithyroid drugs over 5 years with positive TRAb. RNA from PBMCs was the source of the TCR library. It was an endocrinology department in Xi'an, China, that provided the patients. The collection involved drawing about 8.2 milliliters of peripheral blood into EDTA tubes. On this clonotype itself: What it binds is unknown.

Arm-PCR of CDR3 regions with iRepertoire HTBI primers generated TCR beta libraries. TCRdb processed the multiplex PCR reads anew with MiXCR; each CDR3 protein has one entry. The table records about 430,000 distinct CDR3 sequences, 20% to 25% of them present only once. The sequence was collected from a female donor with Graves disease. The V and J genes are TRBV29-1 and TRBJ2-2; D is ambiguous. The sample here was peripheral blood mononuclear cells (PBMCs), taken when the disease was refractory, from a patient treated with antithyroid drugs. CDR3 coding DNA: TGCAGCGTTGTAGTTCAGGCCGCGAACACCGGGGAGCTGTTTTTT. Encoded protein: CSVVVQAANTGELFF.